One sample yielded the 19 T cell receptor beta chains listed below, sequenced in a study of T-cell memory formation after mild COVID-19. TCRdb passed the 5' RACE reads through MiXCR, listing each CDR3 protein once. The table records about 250,000 distinct CDR3 sequences, about 20% of them present only once. The sample consisted of PBMCs or a T cell subset sorted from them (not recorded which). These TCRs come from a man between 18 and 29 years old who had mild COVID-19 (a few samples of this study predate the infection). Cell type and time point are not known.

The chain joins TRBV20-1 to TRBJ2-5; weak D call: TRBD1 (6 bases). CDR3 length equals 14 residues. Germline V gene lookup returns CDR1 DFQATT and CDR2 SNEGSKA (reference sequence). Trimming took 6 bases from V and 1 from J, leaving 15 bases between them. CDR3 sequence reads: CSAQGRGRQETQYF. The CDR3 nucleotides are TGCAGTGCCCAGGGCAGGGGACGCCAAGAGACCCAGTACTTC.

This clonotype was seen only a few times. The chain uses TRBV3-1 and TRBJ1-1, with no clear D. Trimming removed 1 base at V and 0 bases at J, with 9 bases between. The CDR3 is made up of 15 amino acids. CDR1 is LGHDT and CDR2 is YNNKEL in the germline V gene (reference sequence). In nucleotides, the CDR3 is TGTGCCAGCAGCCAAGGGGTGTACATGAACACTGAAGCTTTCTTT. Its translation is CASSQGVYMNTEAFF.

This clonotype showed up just a few times. The rearrangement joins TRBV12-3 or TRBV12-4 to TRBJ2-5; 14 nucleotides agree with TRBD2. V gave up 6 bases and J gave up 7 bases; unmatched junction bases: 4. This CDR3 has 14 amino acids. The CDR3 region is CASRPTSGGGTQYF. In nucleotides, the CDR3 is TGTGCCAGCAGGCCGACTAGCGGGGGGGGGACCCAGTACTTC.

The chain combines TRBV20-1 with TRBJ2-6, with D unresolved. CDR1 DFQATT and CDR2 SNEGSKA come from the germline V gene (reference sequence). The CDR3 is 15 residues long. Trimming left V 6 bases short and J 0 bases short, with 12 bases between. The DNA of the CDR3 is TGCAGTGCCTTCGCGGCCAGCTCTGGGGCCAACGTCCTGACTTTC. Encoded protein: CSAFAASSGANVLTF.

The chain joins TRBV28 to TRBJ2-7, with 9 bases lining up with TRBD1. V gave up 10 bases and J gave up 9 bases; unmatched junction bases: 19. The CDR3 length is 15 residues. Germline-derived CDR1 and CDR2 are MDHEN and SYDVKM. The CDR3 coding sequence is TGTGCCACCTACTTCCGTCGGGACAGGGAGAGTAGGCAGTACGTC. This gives the protein CATYFRRDRESRQYV.

In this sample, this clonotype turned up a few times. This chain connects TRBV20-1 to TRBJ2-6; D is uncertain. Germline CDR1 and CDR2: DFQATT and SNEGSKA (reference sequence). V lost 0 bases to trimming and J lost 0 bases, with 15 bases between them. This CDR3 is built from 18 residues. The CDR3 spells CSARDSKAVNSGANVLTF. CDR3 nucleotide sequence: TGCAGTGCTAGAGATTCGAAGGCGGTGAACTCTGGGGCCAACGTCCTGACTTTC.

At least ten counts were recorded for this clonotype. The chain has TRBV10-3 and TRBJ2-7, with D perhaps matching TRBD1 (6 bases). The V gene lost 7 bases and the J gene lost 3 bases, with 13 bases spanning the gap. The germline V gene has CDR1 ENHRY and CDR2 SYGVKD. This CDR3 is 13 amino acids long. Here the CDR3 reads CAIKIPDSYEQYF. CDR3 in DNA: TGTGCCATCAAGATACCGGACAGCTACGAGCAGTACTTC.

The chain couples TRBV24-1 to TRBJ2-1, with no clear D. V dropped 3 bases and J dropped 6 bases, with 8 bases sitting between them. Looked up from germline, CDR1 is KGHDR and CDR2 is SFDVKD. This CDR3 has 13 residues. CDR3 sequence reads: CATSDTGPNEQFF. CDR3 DNA: TGTGCCACCAGTGATACCGGGCCCAATGAGCAGTTCTTC.

This clonotype turned up a few times. The chain is built from TRBV5-1 and TRBJ1-2; TRBD1 agrees at 7 bases. The germline CDR1 and CDR2 sequences are SGHRS and YFSETQ. The CDR3 covers 15 residues. V lost 3 bases and J lost 3; bases outside the gene matches: 8. The CDR3 sequence is CASSWGTDKDYGYTF. The CDR3, as DNA: TGCGCCAGCAGCTGGGGGACAGATAAAGACTATGGCTACACCTTC.

The chain couples TRBV6-5 to TRBJ2-7, with D unclear. CDR1 is MNHEY, CDR2 SVGAGI, per germline. V lost 6 bases and J 3 bases, leaving 12 bases between the germline ends. The CDR3 length is 13 residues. The CDR3 bases are TGTGCCAGCAGACTCCACCTCTACTACGAGCAGTACTTC. Encoded protein: CASRLHLYYEQYF.

V usage is TRBV7-8 and J usage is TRBJ1-2; D ambiguous. This CDR3 is built from 16 residues. Between the trimmed V and J ends, which lost 3 bases and 0 bases, there was a span of 14 bases. Germline values: CDR1 SGHVS, CDR2 FQNEAQ. The CDR3 spells CASSFSSTSSNYGYTF. DNA for the CDR3: TGTGCCAGCAGCTTCTCTTCCACCTCTTCTAACTATGGCTACACCTTC.

The table lists this clonotype with a few counts. The CDR3 loop reads CASSYSRGGTDTQYF. The CDR3 nucleotides are TGTGCCAGCAGTTACTCGCGGGGGGGCACAGATACGCAGTATTTT. The genes are TRBV6-5 and TRBJ2-3; TRBD2 matches at 8 bases. The CDR3 has 15 residues. Trimming removed 0 bases from V and 1 base from J; junction bases left unmatched: 0. The germline V gene encodes CDR1 MNHEY and CDR2 SVGAGI.

The rearrangement uses TRBV20-1 and TRBJ2-3; either TRBD1 or TRBD2 may fit D (6 bases each). V gave up 3 bases and J gave up 2 bases, with 15 bases separating them. This CDR3 is built from 15 residues. Germline V lookup: CDR1 DFQATT, CDR2 SNEGSKA (reference sequence). The CDR3 spells CSARSRRGPTDTQYF. CDR3 bases: TGCAGTGCTAGGTCCCGCCGGGGGCCCACAGATACGCAGTATTTT.

The chain has TRBV5-1 and TRBJ1-1; D gene uncertain. Germline lookup yields CDR1 SGHRS and CDR2 YFSETQ. This CDR3 is 14 amino acids long. Trimming shortened V by 0 bases and J by 3 bases, and 9 bases separated the two germline ends. CDR3 protein: CASSLGSAYTEAFF. The CDR3, as DNA: TGCGCCAGCAGCTTGGGGTCAGCTTACACTGAAGCTTTCTTT.

This clonotype was detected ten times or more. The rearrangement uses TRBV7-2 and TRBJ2-5; 8 nucleotides agree with TRBD1. Germline V CDR1 and CDR2: SGHTA, FQGNSA. The CDR3 has 13 amino acids. J lost 4 bases, V lost 6 bases, and 4 bases had no gene match. The CDR3 DNA reads as TGTGCCAGCAGGCGACAGGGGCGAGAGACCCAGTACTTC. Translated, it gives CASRRQGRETQYF.

V and J are TRBV30 and TRBJ1-2; D may be TRBD1 (6 bases). V gave up 0 bases and J gave up 6 bases, with 17 bases separating them. The length of the CDR3 is 15 residues. The germline gives CDR1 GTSNPN, CDR2 SVGIG (reference sequence). For the CDR3, the DNA is TGTGCCTGGAGTGTTTCCCCACGGGGGGCCGATGGCTACACCTTC. It yields the protein CAWSVSPRGADGYTF. Looking up the rest from reference TRBV30 and TRBJ1-2 gives the full variable domain: SQTIHQWPATLVQPVGSPLSLECTVEGTSNPNLYWYRQAAGRGLQLLFYSVGIGQISSEVPQNLSASRPQDRQFILSSKKLLLSDSGFYLCAWSVSPRGADGYTFGSGTRLTVV.

This rearrangement joins TRBV7-2 to TRBJ1-6; D remains ambiguous. The ends were cut back, 5 bases at V and 3 bases at J, with 17 bases in the middle. The CDR3 consists of 17 residues. CDR1 is SGHTA, CDR2 FQGNSA, per germline. The CDR3 nucleotides are TGTGCCAGCAGCCTAGGATCCCCAGTACTCTATAATTCACCCCTCCACTTT. Its protein is CASSLGSPVLYNSPLHF.

This clonotype appeared a few times. V gene TRBV25-1 combines with J gene TRBJ1-2; D is possibly TRBD1 (5 bases). The CDR3 is 12 amino acids. CDR1 is MGHDK, CDR2 SYGVNS, per germline. V was shortened by 6 bases and J by 5 bases, with 10 bases between the two germline ends. The CDR3: CASSDWGYGYTF. Written as DNA, the CDR3 is TGTGCCAGCAGCGACTGGGGGTATGGCTACACCTTC.

The V call is TRBV7-9, the J call TRBJ2-1, with unresolved D. Germline CDR1 is SEHNR and CDR2 is FQNEAQ (reference sequence). Between the trimmed V and J ends, which lost 3 bases and 12 bases, there was a span of 12 bases. The CDR3 length is 12 residues. The CDR3 spells CASSLWVPGQFF. CDR3 nucleotides: TGTGCCAGCAGCTTGTGGGTGCCTGGGCAGTTCTTC.